The 8 T cell receptor beta chains presented below share a single source sample, sequenced in a study of Graves' ophthalmopathy and Graves' hyperthyroidism. CDR3 regions of TCR beta were amplified from RNA transcripts. HTBI primers were employed in first-round RT-PCR, then a second-round multiplex PCR followed. TCRdb fed the multiplex PCR reads into MiXCR, producing one record per CDR3 protein. This sample carries 900,000 to 1,200,000 distinct CDR3 sequences, less than 45% of them seen once, and the ten largest clones take over 8.5%. Sequencing was performed on peripheral blood or thyroid tissue (not recorded which). The source of these receptors is an adult man with Graves' hyperthyroidism.

This clonotype was found many times. The chain carries TRBV2 and TRBJ2-7; TRBD1 matches 9 bases. The CDR3 length is 14 residues. V lost 6 bases and J lost 6; bases outside the gene matches: 9. From germline, CDR1 is SNHLY and CDR2 FYNNEI. The CDR3 DNA reads TGTGCCAGCAGGCCCGGGACAGGGTCGCGCGAGCAGTACTTC. Translation gives CASRPGTGSREQYF.

The chain combines TRBV7-9 with TRBJ2-7, with a possible D match to TRBD2 (6 bases). This CDR3 is built from 15 residues. The V gene lost 6 bases and the J gene lost 2 bases, with 17 bases spanning the gap. Germline V CDR1 and CDR2: SEHNR, FQNEAQ (reference sequence). As DNA, the CDR3 is TGTGCCAGCAGTTTACGCGGGGTACCGGCCTACGAGCAGTACTTC. Encoded protein: CASSLRGVPAYEQYF.

Only a few counts were recorded for this clonotype. The chain carries TRBV5-1 and TRBJ1-4, with D unresolved. V was shortened by 4 bases and J by 4 bases, with 11 bases between the two germline ends. The germline V gene encodes CDR1 SGHRS and CDR2 YFSETQ. The CDR3 is made up of 14 amino acids. The CDR3: CASSVQPSNEKLFF. CDR3 nucleotide sequence: TGCGCCAGCAGCGTACAGCCCAGTAATGAAAAACTGTTTTTT.

This chain links TRBV2 with TRBJ2-1; D is possibly TRBD2 (5 bases). V was cut by 6 bases and J by 10 bases, with 16 bases left in between. Germline V CDR1 and CDR2: SNHLY, FYNNEI. The CDR3 sequence is 13 residues long. The CDR3 DNA sequence: TGTGCCAGCAGCTTAGGAGAGACGGGGGAGCAGTTCTTC. Translated, it gives CASSLGETGEQFF.

This clonotype was seen many times. V usage is TRBV29-1 and J usage is TRBJ1-1; D gene uncertain. The CDR3 loop spans 12 amino acids. Per the germline V gene, CDR1 is SQVTM and CDR2 is ANQGSEA. V was cut by 6 bases and J by 11 bases, with 19 bases left in between. The CDR3 region has the DNA TGCAGCGTGCTTGTCTCGGCTAATGGGGCTTTCTTT. It translates to CSVLVSANGAFF. Full variable domain (rest looked up from reference TRBV29-1 and TRBJ1-1): SAVISQKPSRDICQRGTSLTIQCQVDSQVTMMFWYRQQPGQSLTLIATANQGSEATYESGFVIDKFPISRPNLTFSTLTVSNMSPEDSSIYLCSVLVSANGAFFGQGTRLTVV.

As concerns this clonotype: A read error may be the cause here, since a much bigger clone is one base away. This chain links TRBV4-3 with TRBJ1-2; D not resolved. The germline CDR1 and CDR2 sequences are LGHNA and YSLEER. This CDR3 is 13 amino acids long. DNA for the CDR3: TGCGCCGGCAGCCCAAGTAGCACACGTCGCTACACCTTC. It translates to CAGSPSSTRRYTF.

This clonotype was detected a few times. The genes are TRBV7-9 and TRBJ2-1; D not certain. The CDR3 has 13 residues. V lost 2 bases and J 8 bases, leaving 10 bases between the germline ends. Germline V gene data show CDR1 as SEHNR and CDR2 as FQNEAQ (reference sequence). The CDR3 region has the DNA TGTGCCAGCAGCTTATCCACGGGCTATGAGCAGTTCTTC. This translates into CASSLSTGYEQFF. Complete variable domain (other parts from reference TRBV7-9 and TRBJ2-1): DTGVSQNPRHKITKRGQNVTFRCDPISEHNRLYWYRQTLGQGPEFLTYFQNEAQLEKSRLLSDRFSAERPKGSFSTLEIQRTEQGDSAMYLCASSLSTGYEQFFGPGTRLTVL.

This clonotype has only one observation. The chain recombines TRBV19 with TRBJ1-2; D perhaps matches TRBD1 (6 bases). V was pared by 7 bases and J by 4 bases, with 13 bases between. The CDR3 is 13 residues long. In germline, CDR1 is LNHDA, CDR2 SQIVND (reference sequence). The CDR3, as DNA: TGTGCCAGTACCCCGGACAGTCGCTATGGCTACACCTTC. It codes for CASTPDSRYGYTF.